This T cell receptor beta chain stems from a study of regulatory T cells in long-lasting Graves disease. There are 16 residues in the CDR3. Germline V lookup: CDR1 SGHVS, CDR2 FQNEAQ. J was trimmed by 2 bases and V by 4 bases; bases with no gene match: 7. As for time point: newly diagnosed GD, antithyroid drugs for less than 3 months. From PBMCs, RNA was extracted and then used to make the TCR library. Arm-PCR of CDR3 regions and iRepertoire HTBI primers were the basis on which TCR beta libraries were built. Using its own MiXCR run on the multiplex PCR reads, TCRdb lists one record per CDR3 protein. The data hold approximately 400,000 distinct CDR3 sequences, with about 15% observed a single time. The sample was also linked to a second study, of T cells in Graves' hyperthyroidism and ophthalmopathy. From that second work: Most clonotypes expanded in thyroid above 0.001 were likewise present in blood.

V and J are TRBV7-8 and TRBJ2-1; 8 bases map to TRBD2. The sample consisted of peripheral blood mononuclear cells (PBMCs), taken at new diagnosis, from a patient treated with antithyroid drugs. This receptor was taken from a woman aged 40 to 50 with Graves disease. CDR3 in amino acids: CASSYPPGGPYNEQFF. CDR3 in DNA: TGTGCCAGCAGCTACCCACCGGGAGGGCCCTACAATGAGCAGTTCTTC.